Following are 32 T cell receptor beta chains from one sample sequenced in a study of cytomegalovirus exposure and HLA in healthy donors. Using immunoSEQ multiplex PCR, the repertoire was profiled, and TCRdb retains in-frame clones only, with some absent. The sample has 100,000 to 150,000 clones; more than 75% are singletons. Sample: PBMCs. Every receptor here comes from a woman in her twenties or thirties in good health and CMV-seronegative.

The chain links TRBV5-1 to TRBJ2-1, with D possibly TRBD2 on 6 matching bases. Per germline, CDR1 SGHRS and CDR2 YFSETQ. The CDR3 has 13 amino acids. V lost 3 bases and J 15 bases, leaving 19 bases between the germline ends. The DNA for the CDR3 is TGCGCCAGCAGCTGGGGACTTACGGGTCTCGGGTTCTTC. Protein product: CASSWGLTGLGFF.

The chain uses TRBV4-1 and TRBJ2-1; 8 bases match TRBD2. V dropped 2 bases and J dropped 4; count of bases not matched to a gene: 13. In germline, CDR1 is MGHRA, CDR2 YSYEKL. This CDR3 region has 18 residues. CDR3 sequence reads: CASSQRPNELAVYNEQFF. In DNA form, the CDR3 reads TGCGCCAGCAGCCAACGCCCCAACGAACTAGCGGTATACAATGAGCAGTTCTTC.

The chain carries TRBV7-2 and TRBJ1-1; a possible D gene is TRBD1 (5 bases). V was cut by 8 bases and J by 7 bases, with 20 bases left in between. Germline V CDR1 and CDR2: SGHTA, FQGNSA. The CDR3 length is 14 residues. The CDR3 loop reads CASVPTVSHFEAFF. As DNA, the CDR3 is TGTGCCAGCGTCCCGACAGTGTCCCATTTTGAAGCTTTCTTT.

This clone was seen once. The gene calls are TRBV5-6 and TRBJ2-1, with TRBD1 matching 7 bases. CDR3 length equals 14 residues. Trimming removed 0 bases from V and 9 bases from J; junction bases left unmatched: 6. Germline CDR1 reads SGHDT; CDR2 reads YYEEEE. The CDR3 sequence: CASSLGEGAFEQFF. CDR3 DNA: TGTGCCAGCAGCTTGGGAGAGGGGGCCTTTGAGCAGTTCTTC. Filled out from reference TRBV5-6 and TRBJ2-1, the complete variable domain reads DAGVTQSPTHLIKTRGQQVTLRCSPKSGHDTVSWYQQALGQGPQFIFQYYEEEERQRGNFPDRFSGHQFPNYSSELNVNALLLGDSALYLCASSLGEGAFEQFFGPGTRLTVL.

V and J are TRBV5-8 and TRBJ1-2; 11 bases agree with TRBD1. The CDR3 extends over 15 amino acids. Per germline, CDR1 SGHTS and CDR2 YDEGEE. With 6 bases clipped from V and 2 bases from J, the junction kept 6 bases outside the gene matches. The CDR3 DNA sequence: TGTGCCAGCAACCCGGGACAGGGGGTCAACTATGGCTACACCTTC. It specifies CASNPGQGVNYGYTF.

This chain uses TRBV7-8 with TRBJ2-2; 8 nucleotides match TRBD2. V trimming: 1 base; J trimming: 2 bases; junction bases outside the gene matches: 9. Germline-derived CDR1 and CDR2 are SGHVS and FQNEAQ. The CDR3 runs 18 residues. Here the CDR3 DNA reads TGTGCCAGCAGCTTAGTCCGGGAGCGGGGGAGCAACACCGGGGAGCTGTTTTTT. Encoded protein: CASSLVRERGSNTGELFF.

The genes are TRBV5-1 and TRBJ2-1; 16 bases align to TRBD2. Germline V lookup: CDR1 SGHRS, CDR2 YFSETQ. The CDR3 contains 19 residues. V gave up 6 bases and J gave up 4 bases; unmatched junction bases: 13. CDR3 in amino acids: CASNAGLAGGPNLYNEQFF. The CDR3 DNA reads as TGCGCCAGCAACGCGGGACTAGCGGGGGGGCCCAATCTTTACAATGAGCAGTTCTTC.

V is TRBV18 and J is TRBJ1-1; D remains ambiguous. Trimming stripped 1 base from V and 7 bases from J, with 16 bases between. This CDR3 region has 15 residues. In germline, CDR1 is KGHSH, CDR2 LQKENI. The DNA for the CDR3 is TGTGCCAGCTCACCACTACAAACGGGCCGGGGTGAAGCTTTCTTT. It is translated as CASSPLQTGRGEAFF.

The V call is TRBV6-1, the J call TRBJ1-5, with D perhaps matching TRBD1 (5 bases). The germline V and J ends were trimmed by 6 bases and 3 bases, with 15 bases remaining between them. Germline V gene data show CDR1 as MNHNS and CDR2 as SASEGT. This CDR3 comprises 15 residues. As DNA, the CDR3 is TGTGCCAGCAGCCCCGGGGGAGGGCACAATCAGCCCCAGCATTTT. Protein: CASSPGGGHNQPQHF.

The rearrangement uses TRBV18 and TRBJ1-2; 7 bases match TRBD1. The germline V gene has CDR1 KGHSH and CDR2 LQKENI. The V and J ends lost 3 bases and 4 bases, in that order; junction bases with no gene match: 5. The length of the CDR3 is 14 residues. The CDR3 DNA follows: TGTGCCAGCTCACCTGACAGGGACCTCTATGGCTACACCTTC. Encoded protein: CASSPDRDLYGYTF.

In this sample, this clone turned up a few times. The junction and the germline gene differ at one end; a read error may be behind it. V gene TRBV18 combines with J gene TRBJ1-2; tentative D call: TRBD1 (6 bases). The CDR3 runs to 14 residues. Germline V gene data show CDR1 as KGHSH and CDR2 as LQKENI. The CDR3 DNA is TGTGCCAGCTCGCCACAGGGAGGAGTAAATGGCTACACCTTC. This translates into CASSPQGGVNGYTF.

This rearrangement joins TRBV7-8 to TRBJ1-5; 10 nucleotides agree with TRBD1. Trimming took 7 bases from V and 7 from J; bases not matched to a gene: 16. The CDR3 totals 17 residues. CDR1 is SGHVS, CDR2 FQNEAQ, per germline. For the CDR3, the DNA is TGTGCCAGCACCCTTACCGGGACAGGGGCTTTCGGACAGCCCCAGCATTTT. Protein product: CASTLTGTGAFGQPQHF. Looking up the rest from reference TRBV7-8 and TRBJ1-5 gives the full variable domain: GAGVSQSPRYKVAKRGQDVALRCDPISGHVSLFWYQQALGQGPEFLTYFQNEAQLDKSGLPSDRFFAERPEGSVSTLKIQRTQQEDSAVYLCASTLTGTGAFGQPQHFGDGTRLSIL.

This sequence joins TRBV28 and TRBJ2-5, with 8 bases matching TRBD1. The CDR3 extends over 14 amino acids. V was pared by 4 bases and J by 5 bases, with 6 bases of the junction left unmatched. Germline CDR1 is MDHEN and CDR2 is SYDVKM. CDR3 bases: TGTGCCAGCAGTTCCAGCCAGGGGGCGGAGACCCAGTACTTC. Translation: CASSSSQGAETQYF.

The CDR3 loop reads CASSQVRTGNSPLHF. In DNA, the CDR3 is TGTGCCAGCAGCCAAGTTCGTACAGGGAATTCACCCCTCCACTTT. The V gene is TRBV14, the J gene TRBJ1-6; D is perhaps TRBD1 (6 bases). Trimming cost V 1 base and J 7 bases, with 11 bases left between them. The germline CDR1 and CDR2 sequences are SGHDN and FVKESK. The length of the CDR3 is 15 residues.

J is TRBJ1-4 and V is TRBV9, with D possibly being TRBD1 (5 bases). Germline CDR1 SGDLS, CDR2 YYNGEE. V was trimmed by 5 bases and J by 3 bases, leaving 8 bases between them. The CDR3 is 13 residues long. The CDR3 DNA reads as TGTGCCAGCAGTTCGGGGGCTAATGAAAAACTGTTTTTT. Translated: CASSSGANEKLFF.

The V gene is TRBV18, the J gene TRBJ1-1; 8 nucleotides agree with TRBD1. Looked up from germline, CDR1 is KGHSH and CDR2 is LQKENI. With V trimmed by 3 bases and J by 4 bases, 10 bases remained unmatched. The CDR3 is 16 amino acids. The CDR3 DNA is TGTGCCAGCTCACCGGGTGACAGGGGACGGGGCACTGAAGCTTTCTTT. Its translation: CASSPGDRGRGTEAFF.

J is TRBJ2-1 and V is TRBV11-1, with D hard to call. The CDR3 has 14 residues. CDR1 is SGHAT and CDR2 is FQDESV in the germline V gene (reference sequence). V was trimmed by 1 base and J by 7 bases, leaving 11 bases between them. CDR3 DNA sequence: TGTGCCAGCAGCTTAGTCAGATCCCTGAATGAGCAGTTCTTC. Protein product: CASSLVRSLNEQFF.

The DNA for the CDR3 is TGTGCCATCAGTCAAACCCAGGGGGCCCCCTACGAGCAGTACTTC. It encodes CAISQTQGAPYEQYF. The chain combines TRBV10-3 with TRBJ2-7; TRBD1 aligns across 8 bases. Germline V lookup: CDR1 ENHRY, CDR2 SYGVKD. The CDR3 covers 15 residues. J was trimmed by 2 bases and V by 5 bases; bases with no gene match: 8.

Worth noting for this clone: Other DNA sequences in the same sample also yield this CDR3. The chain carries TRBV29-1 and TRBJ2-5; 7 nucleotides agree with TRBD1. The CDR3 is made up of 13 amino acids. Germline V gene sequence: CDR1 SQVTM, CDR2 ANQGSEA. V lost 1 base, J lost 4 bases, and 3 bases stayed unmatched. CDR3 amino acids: CSVEGAGGETQYF. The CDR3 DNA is TGCAGCGTTGAAGGGGCAGGGGGAGAGACCCAGTACTTC.

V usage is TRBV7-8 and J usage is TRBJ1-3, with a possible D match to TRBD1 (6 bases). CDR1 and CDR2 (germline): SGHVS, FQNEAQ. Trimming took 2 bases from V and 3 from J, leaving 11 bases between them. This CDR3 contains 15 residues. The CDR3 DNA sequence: TGTGCCAGCAGCTTAAGGGGGGGCCATGGAAACACCATATATTTT. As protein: CASSLRGGHGNTIYF.

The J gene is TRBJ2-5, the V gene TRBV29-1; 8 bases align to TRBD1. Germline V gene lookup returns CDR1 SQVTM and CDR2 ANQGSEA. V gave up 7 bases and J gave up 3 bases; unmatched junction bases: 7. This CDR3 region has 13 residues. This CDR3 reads CSAPGTGEETQYF. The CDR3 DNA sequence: TGCAGCGCCCCCGGGACAGGCGAAGAGACCCAGTACTTC.

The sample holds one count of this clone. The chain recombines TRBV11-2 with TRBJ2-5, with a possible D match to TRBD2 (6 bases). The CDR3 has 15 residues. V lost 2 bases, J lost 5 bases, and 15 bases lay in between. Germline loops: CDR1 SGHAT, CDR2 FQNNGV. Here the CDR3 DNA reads TGTGCCAGCAGCTTATCATGGGGGGTTGGGGAGACCCAGTACTTC. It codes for CASSLSWGVGETQYF.

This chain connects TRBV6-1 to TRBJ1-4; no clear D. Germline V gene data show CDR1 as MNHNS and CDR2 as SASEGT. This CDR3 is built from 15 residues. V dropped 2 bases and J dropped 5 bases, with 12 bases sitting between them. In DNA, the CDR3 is TGTGCCAGCAGTGAAAGGGCAGGAGGGAATGAAAAACTGTTTTTT. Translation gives CASSERAGGNEKLFF.

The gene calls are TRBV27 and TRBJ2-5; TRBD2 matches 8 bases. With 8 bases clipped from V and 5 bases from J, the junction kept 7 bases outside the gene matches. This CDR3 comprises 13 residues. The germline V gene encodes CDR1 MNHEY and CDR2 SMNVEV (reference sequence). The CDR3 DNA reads TGTGCCAGCGCCGGGAGGGTAGCCGAGACCCAGTACTTC. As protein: CASAGRVAETQYF.

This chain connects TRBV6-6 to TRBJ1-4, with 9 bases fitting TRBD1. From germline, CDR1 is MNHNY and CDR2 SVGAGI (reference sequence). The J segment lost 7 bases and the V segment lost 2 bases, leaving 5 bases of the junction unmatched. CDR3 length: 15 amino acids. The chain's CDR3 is CASSYGQGQGEKLFF. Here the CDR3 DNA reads TGTGCCAGCAGTTACGGACAGGGGCAGGGTGAAAAACTGTTTTTT.

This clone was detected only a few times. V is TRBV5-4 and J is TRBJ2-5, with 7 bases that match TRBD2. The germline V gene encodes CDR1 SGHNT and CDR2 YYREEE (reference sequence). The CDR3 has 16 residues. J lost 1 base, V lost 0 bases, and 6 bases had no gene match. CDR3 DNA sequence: TGTGCCAGCAGCTTGGCCTCGGGGGGTTTCCAAGAGACCCAGTACTTC. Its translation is CASSLASGGFQETQYF.

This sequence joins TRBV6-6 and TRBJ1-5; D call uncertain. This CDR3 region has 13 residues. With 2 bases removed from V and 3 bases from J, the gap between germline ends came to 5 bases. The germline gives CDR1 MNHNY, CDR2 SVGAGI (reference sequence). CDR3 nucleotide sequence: TGTGCCAGCAGTTACGACAACAATCAGCCCCAGCATTTT. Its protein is CASSYDNNQPQHF.

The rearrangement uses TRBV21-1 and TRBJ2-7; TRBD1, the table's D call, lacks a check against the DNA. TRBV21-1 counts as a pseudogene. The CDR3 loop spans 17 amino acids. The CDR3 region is CASSKGRNRPCLDEQYF. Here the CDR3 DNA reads TGTGCCAGCAGCAAAGGAAGGAACAGGCCCTGTTTAGACGAGCAGTACTTC.

The CDR3 sequence: CASGLGGESGELFF. CDR3 coding DNA: TGTGCTAGTGGTTTGGGGGGAGAGTCCGGGGAGCTGTTTTTT. This chain connects TRBV12-5 to TRBJ2-2, with D tentatively TRBD2 (5 bases). Deletions cut 1 base from V and 6 bases from J, with 9 bases between. Germline V gene lookup returns CDR1 LGHNT and CDR2 FRNRAP. The CDR3 loop spans 14 amino acids.

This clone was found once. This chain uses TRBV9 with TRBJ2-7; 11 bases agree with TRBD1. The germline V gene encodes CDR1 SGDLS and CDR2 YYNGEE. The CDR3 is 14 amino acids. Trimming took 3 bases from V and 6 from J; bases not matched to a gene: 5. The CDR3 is CASSGLGTGGEQYF. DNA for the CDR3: TGTGCCAGCAGCGGACTAGGGACAGGGGGCGAGCAGTACTTC.

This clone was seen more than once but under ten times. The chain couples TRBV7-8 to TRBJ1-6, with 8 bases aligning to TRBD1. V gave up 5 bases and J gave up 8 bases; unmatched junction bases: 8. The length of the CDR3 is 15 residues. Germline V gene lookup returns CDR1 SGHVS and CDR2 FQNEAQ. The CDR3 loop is CASSPRQGIDSPLHF. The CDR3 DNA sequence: TGTGCCAGCAGCCCCCGACAGGGGATAGATTCACCCCTCCACTTT.

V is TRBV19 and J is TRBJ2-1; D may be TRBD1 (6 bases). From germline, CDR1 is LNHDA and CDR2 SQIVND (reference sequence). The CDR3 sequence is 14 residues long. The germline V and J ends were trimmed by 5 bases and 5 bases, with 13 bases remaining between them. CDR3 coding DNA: TGTGCCAGTAGTGCAATACAGGGTCACAATGAGCAGTTCTTC. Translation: CASSAIQGHNEQFF.